The 30 T cell receptor beta chains reported below all come from one sample, sequenced in a study of T cells after yellow fever vaccination. TCRdb reprocessed the 5' RACE reads with MiXCR, giving one entry per CDR3 protein. The sample records about 110,000 distinct CDR3 sequences, 8% to 9.5% being singletons. Sequencing used CD8+ T cells sorted from PBMCs, obtained 45 days after the yellow fever booster vaccination. These receptors were obtained from a man aged 30 to 45 who received the YFV17D yellow fever vaccine.

This clonotype occurred many times. The rearrangement joins TRBV4-3 to TRBJ2-5; D possibly corresponds to TRBD1 (7 bases). The germline gives CDR1 LGHNA, CDR2 YSLEER. Trimming removed 0 bases at V and 2 bases at J, with 13 bases between. This CDR3 spans 16 amino acids. CDR3 in DNA: TGCGCCAGCAGCCAAGATGGGCAGGGGGGTCAAGAGACCCAGTACTTC. Its translation: CASSQDGQGGQETQYF.

This clonotype was counted at least ten times. The chain couples TRBV29-1 to TRBJ2-1; 7 nucleotides align to TRBD1. The CDR3 extends over 15 amino acids. The V and J ends lost 4 bases and 3 bases, in that order; junction bases with no gene match: 9. From germline, CDR1 is SQVTM and CDR2 ANQGSEA. Here the CDR3 reads CSVARTGTVYNEQFF. CDR3 sequence (DNA): TGCAGCGTTGCCCGGACCGGGACAGTCTACAATGAGCAGTTCTTC.

This clonotype has ten or more counts. The gene calls are TRBV6-5 and TRBJ2-7; D possibly corresponds to TRBD1 (5 bases). Trimming shortened V by 0 bases and J by 4 bases, and 7 bases separated the two germline ends. The CDR3 runs to 13 residues. Germline V gene data show CDR1 as MNHEY and CDR2 as SVGAGI. Written as DNA, the CDR3 is TGTGCCAGCAGTTACTCGACAGCGTACGAGCAGTACTTC. This translates into CASSYSTAYEQYF.

This clonotype was observed many times. This rearrangement joins TRBV12-3 or TRBV12-4 to TRBJ2-7; D is undetermined. CDR3 length equals 13 residues. V was trimmed by 5 bases and J by 6 bases, leaving 14 bases between them. The CDR3 DNA sequence: TGTGCCAGCAGTCTGACGGCCTCCCGCGAGCAGTACTTC. This sequence encodes CASSLTASREQYF.

This clonotype was observed many times. V and J are TRBV4-2 and TRBJ2-3; 7 nucleotides line up with TRBD2. Germline V lookup: CDR1 LGHNA, CDR2 YNFKEQ. V shed 0 bases and J 5 bases; nucleotides not matched to a gene: 8. The CDR3 has 16 residues. CDR3 amino acids: CASSQDSWTGGDTQYF. CDR3 nucleotides: TGTGCCAGCAGCCAAGACTCGTGGACGGGAGGAGATACGCAGTATTTT.

This clonotype was detected many times. The DNA of the CDR3 is TGCAGCCACAGGGGGCTCTCTGGAAACACCATATATTTT. Translation: CSHRGLSGNTIYF. The chain couples TRBV29-1 to TRBJ1-3; 9 positions agree with TRBD1. Germline V gene lookup returns CDR1 SQVTM and CDR2 ANQGSEA. Trimming cost V 8 bases and J 0 bases; bases outside gene matches: 2. The CDR3 extends over 13 amino acids. The full variable domain, in which reference TRBV29-1 and TRBJ1-3 provide the parts outside the CDR3, is SAVISQKPSRDICQRGTSLTIQCQVDSQVTMMFWYRQQPGQSLTLIATANQGSEATYESGFVIDKFPISRPNLTFSTLTVSNMSPEDSSIYLCSHRGLSGNTIYFGEGSWLTVV.

This clonotype was picked up many times. The J gene is TRBJ2-1, the V gene TRBV29-1; 8 bases fit TRBD1. Germline CDR1 reads SQVTM; CDR2 reads ANQGSEA. Trimming cost V 4 bases and J 2 bases; bases outside gene matches: 7. CDR3 length: 15 amino acids. The CDR3 loop reads CSVAHGQGTYNEQFF. CDR3 sequence (DNA): TGCAGCGTTGCGCACGGACAGGGAACCTACAATGAGCAGTTCTTC.

This clonotype was found many times. The chain employs TRBV30 and TRBJ2-1; unclear D gene. Germline V gives CDR1 GTSNPN, CDR2 SVGIG (reference sequence). The CDR3 loop spans 12 amino acids. The V end lost 3 bases, the J end lost 5 bases, and 8 bases lay between the germline ends. The CDR3 DNA is TGTGCCTGGAGCTACTTGGACAATGAGCAGTTCTTC. It translates to CAWSYLDNEQFF.

This clonotype was recorded many times. This chain connects TRBV7-2 to TRBJ2-7; 12 nucleotides line up with TRBD2. Germline V lookup: CDR1 SGHTA, CDR2 FQGNSA. The length of the CDR3 is 17 residues. J gave up 0 bases and V 5 bases, and 8 bases lay outside the gene matches. The CDR3 protein is CASSQTSGRPNSYEQYF. As DNA, the CDR3 is TGTGCCAGCAGCCAGACTAGCGGGAGACCGAACTCCTACGAGCAGTACTTC.

This clonotype was detected many times. This chain uses TRBV5-6 with TRBJ2-3, with D possibly matching TRBD2 (6 bases). This CDR3 region has 15 residues. The V gene lost 4 bases and the J gene lost 0 bases, with 12 bases spanning the gap. Germline CDR1 is SGHDT and CDR2 is YYEEEE. CDR3 sequence (DNA): TGTGCCAGCAGCCCCCCCGGGGGAAGCACAGATACGCAGTATTTT. Protein: CASSPPGGSTDTQYF.

This clonotype was detected many times. V is TRBV30 and J is TRBJ2-7; D perhaps matches TRBD2 (6 bases). This CDR3 comprises 14 residues. CDR1 and CDR2 from the germline V gene are GTSNPN and SVGIG (reference sequence). V lost 5 bases and J 2 bases, leaving 16 bases between the germline ends. The CDR3 nucleotides are TGTGCCTGGGAACCCGGGACTTCACCCTACGAGCAGTACTTC. Protein: CAWEPGTSPYEQYF.

The gene calls are TRBV27 and TRBJ1-3; possibly TRBD1 for D (6 bases). Between the trimmed V and J ends, which lost 4 bases and 3 bases, there was a span of 25 bases. CDR1 MNHEY and CDR2 SMNVEV come from the germline V gene (reference sequence). This CDR3 comprises 19 residues. The CDR3 here is CASSSMSCGGECNGNTIYF. The CDR3 DNA sequence: TGTGCCAGCAGTTCCATGAGCTGTGGGGGCGAGTGTAATGGAAACACCATATATTTT.

This clonotype was detected ten times or more. This chain uses TRBV5-6 with TRBJ1-1; TRBD1 aligns across 7 bases. Per germline, CDR1 SGHDT and CDR2 YYEEEE. The CDR3 loop spans 13 amino acids. J was trimmed by 1 base and V by 4 bases; bases with no gene match: 1. CDR3 nucleotide sequence: TGTGCCAGCAGCAGGACAGGGAACACTGAAGCTTTCTTT. Translating gives CASSRTGNTEAFF.

This clonotype appeared a few times. The chain has TRBV12-3 or TRBV12-4 and TRBJ2-3, with 10 bases lining up with TRBD2. The CDR3 extends over 14 amino acids. The J segment lost 2 bases and the V segment lost 6 bases, leaving 2 bases of the junction unmatched. The CDR3 here is CASRGTSDTDTQYF. The CDR3 region has the DNA TGTGCCAGCAGGGGGACTAGCGACACAGATACGCAGTATTTT.

This clonotype was picked up many times. The rearrangement links TRBV7-9 to TRBJ1-1, with 10 nucleotides matching TRBD1. There are 15 residues in the CDR3. Germline CDR1 reads SEHNR; CDR2 reads FQNEAQ (reference sequence). The ends lost 1 base at V and 3 bases at J; junction bases unmatched: 2. The CDR3 nucleotides are TGTGCCAGCAGCTTAGGACAGGGGGCGGACACTGAAGCTTTCTTT. Amino acid sequence: CASSLGQGADTEAFF.

The CDR3 loop is CASRQGNEQFF. The CDR3 DNA reads as TGTGCCAGCCGACAAGGGAATGAGCAGTTCTTC. The chain links TRBV6-4 to TRBJ2-1; D call uncertain. The ends were cut back, 8 bases at V and 7 bases at J, with 9 bases in the middle. The CDR3 covers 11 residues. Germline V gene sequence: CDR1 MRHNA, CDR2 SNTAGT.

This clonotype was recorded many times. The J gene is TRBJ2-1, the V gene TRBV27; 9 bases are a match to TRBD2. The trim removed 5 bases at V and 4 bases at J, leaving 12 bases unmatched. The V gene's germline CDR1 is MNHEY and CDR2 SMNVEV (reference sequence). The CDR3 consists of 17 residues. CDR3 region: CASSPHVAGVLYNEQFF. CDR3 nucleotides: TGTGCCAGCAGTCCCCACGTAGCGGGAGTTTTGTACAATGAGCAGTTCTTC.

This clonotype showed up many times. The chain has TRBV12-3 or TRBV12-4 and TRBJ1-5, with 10 bases that match TRBD1. Losses at the gene ends were 6 bases for V and 2 bases for J; bases not matched to a gene: 4. This CDR3 comprises 15 residues. This CDR3 reads CASSQTGGRNQPQHF. DNA of the CDR3: TGTGCCAGCAGCCAGACAGGGGGCCGCAATCAGCCCCAGCATTTT.

The table lists this clonotype with many counts. The genes are TRBV27 and TRBJ2-5; 7 nucleotides match TRBD2. Trimming removed 5 bases from V and 6 bases from J; junction bases left unmatched: 12. CDR1 is MNHEY and CDR2 is SMNVEV in the germline V gene (reference sequence). This CDR3 is 15 amino acids long. The CDR3 region has the DNA TGTGCCAGCAGTACTACCCCAGCGGGAATAAAGACCCAGTACTTC. This sequence encodes CASSTTPAGIKTQYF.

This clonotype was seen many times. The rearrangement joins TRBV25-1 to TRBJ2-7, with D maybe TRBD1 (5 bases). Germline V gene sequence: CDR1 MGHDK, CDR2 SYGVNS. Trimming stripped 0 bases from V and 0 bases from J, with 15 bases between. This CDR3 is built from 17 residues. CDR3 region: CASSEYSSRQTSYEQYF. In DNA, the CDR3 is TGTGCCAGCAGTGAATATTCCTCAAGACAGACCTCCTACGAGCAGTACTTC.

The sample holds a few counts of this clonotype. V usage is TRBV5-1 and J usage is TRBJ1-1, with a possible D match to TRBD1 (5 bases). The CDR3 is 14 residues long. Germline CDR1 is SGHRS and CDR2 is YFSETQ. V gave up 0 bases and J gave up 1 base, with 7 bases separating them. The DNA for the CDR3 is TGCGCCAGCAGCTTGGGGGACGGGAACACTGAAGCTTTCTTT. Encoded protein: CASSLGDGNTEAFF. Looking up the rest from reference TRBV5-1 and TRBJ1-1 gives the full variable domain: KAGVTQTPRYLIKTRGQQVTLSCSPISGHRSVSWYQQTPGQGLQFLFEYFSETQRNKGNFPGRFSGRQFSNSRSEMNVSTLELGDSALYLCASSLGDGNTEAFFGQGTRLTVV.

With regard to this clonotype: One base away lies a much larger clone, so this may be a sequencing read error. CDR3 in DNA: TGTGCCAGTCGTCCGGGACTAGCGGGTTCCGGGGACGAGACCCAGTACTTC. This translates into CASRPGLAGSGDETQYF. The gene calls are TRBV7-6 and TRBJ2-5, with 12 bases lining up with TRBD2. With V trimmed by 9 bases and J by 5 bases, 16 bases remained unmatched. Germline-derived CDR1 and CDR2 are SGHVS and FNYEAQ. This CDR3 has 17 residues.

The chain links TRBV7-7 to TRBJ2-7; 9 positions agree with TRBD2. The V gene's germline CDR1 is SSHAT and CDR2 FNYEAQ (reference sequence). The CDR3 loop spans 18 amino acids. The CDR3 bases are TGTACCCTCAGTTCCGGGACTAGCAGAAAACAGCAGCCCTACGAGCAGTACTTC. Protein sequence: CTLSSGTSRKQQPYEQYF. Based on the CDR3 plus reference TRBV7-7 and TRBJ2-7, the full variable domain is GAGVSQSPRYKVTKRGQDVTLRCDPISSHATLYWYQQALGQGPEFLTYFNYEAQPDKSGLPSDRFSAERPEGSISTLTIQRTEQRDSAMYRCTLSSGTSRKQQPYEQYFGPGTRLTVT.

This chain links TRBV12-3 or TRBV12-4 with TRBJ2-7, with 10 bases lining up with TRBD2. This CDR3 contains 16 residues. V lost 8 bases, J lost 3 bases, and 13 bases stayed unmatched. CDR3 sequence (DNA): TGTGCCAGCTCCATTGGGACTAGCGACCTCATCTACGAGCAGTACTTC. The encoded protein is CASSIGTSDLIYEQYF.

At least ten counts were recorded for this clonotype. This chain connects TRBV12-3 or TRBV12-4 to TRBJ2-1; 12 bases map to TRBD2. CDR3 length: 17 residues. J was trimmed by 4 bases and V by 8 bases; bases with no gene match: 12. The CDR3 here is CASRDGGGLAGYNEQFF. The DNA for the CDR3 is TGTGCCAGCCGTGATGGGGGAGGACTAGCGGGGTACAATGAGCAGTTCTTC.

This clonotype has only one observation. A much larger clone lies one base from this, so it may be a read error. The J gene is TRBJ2-2, the V gene TRBV4-3; D is unclear. The V gene's germline CDR1 is LGHNA and CDR2 YSLEER. The CDR3 length is 15 residues. Trimming took off 1 base at V and 5 bases at J, with 11 bases between the two ends. CDR3 DNA sequence: TGCGCCAGCAGCCAAGGTTCCGAGGTTACCGGGGAGCTGTTTTTT. Translation gives CASSQGSEVTGELFF.

The J gene is TRBJ2-7, the V gene TRBV19; D assignment may be TRBD1 or TRBD2 (5 bases each). This CDR3 contains 15 residues. V shed 3 bases and J shed 3 bases, with 15 bases lying between them. In germline, CDR1 is LNHDA, CDR2 SQIVND (reference sequence). The CDR3 nucleotides are TGTGCCAGTAGTATTTCAGGGTCAGAGGGCTACGAGCAGTACTTC. This translates into CASSISGSEGYEQYF.

This clonotype has at least ten counts. The chain carries TRBV29-1 and TRBJ2-7, with TRBD2 matching over 14 bases. CDR1 is SQVTM and CDR2 is ANQGSEA in the germline V gene. This CDR3 contains 14 residues. V dropped 4 bases and J dropped 6; count of bases not matched to a gene: 5. The CDR3 reads CSVVGGLAGVEQYF. The CDR3 DNA sequence: TGCAGCGTTGTCGGGGGACTAGCGGGAGTCGAGCAGTACTTC.

This clonotype appeared a few times. The rearrangement uses TRBV4-1 and TRBJ1-5; D uncertain. CDR3 size: 14 residues. Germline CDR1 reads MGHRA; CDR2 reads YSYEKL. V gave up 1 base and J gave up 7 bases, with 11 bases separating them. The CDR3 loop is CASSQVTEGQPQHF. CDR3 bases: TGCGCCAGCAGCCAAGTAACTGAAGGGCAGCCCCAGCATTTT.

Note on this clonotype: This may come from a read error, since a much larger clone is one base off. The chain combines TRBV27 with TRBJ2-1; D uncertain. Germline V gene sequence: CDR1 MNHEY, CDR2 SMNVEV (reference sequence). CDR3 length equals 14 residues. The V end lost 1 base, the J end lost 7 bases, and 11 bases lay between the germline ends. The CDR3 DNA is TGTGCCAGCAGTTTATACCTCAACGTGAATGAGCAGTTCTTC. Residues: CASSLYLNVNEQFF.